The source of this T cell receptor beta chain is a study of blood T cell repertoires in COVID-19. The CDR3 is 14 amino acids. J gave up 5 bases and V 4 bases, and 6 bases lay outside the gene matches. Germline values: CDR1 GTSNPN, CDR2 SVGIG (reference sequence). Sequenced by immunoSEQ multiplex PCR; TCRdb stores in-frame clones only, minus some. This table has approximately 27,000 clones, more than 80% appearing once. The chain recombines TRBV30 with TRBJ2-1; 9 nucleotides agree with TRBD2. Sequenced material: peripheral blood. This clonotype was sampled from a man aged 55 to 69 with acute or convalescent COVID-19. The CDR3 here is CAWTSGTFNNEQFF. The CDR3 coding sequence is TGTGCCTGGACTAGCGGGACCTTCAACAATGAGCAGTTCTTC. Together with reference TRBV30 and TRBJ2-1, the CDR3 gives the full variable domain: SQTIHQWPATLVQPVGSPLSLECTVEGTSNPNLYWYRQAAGRGLQLLFYSVGIGQISSEVPQNLSASRPQDRQFILSSKKLLLSDSGFYLCAWTSGTFNNEQFFGPGTRLTVL.